This record covers a single T cell receptor (beta chain). As yet, its antigen is unknown. The sample belongs to a study of beta chain features in type 1 diabetes. The study, taken as a whole, reports: Whatever favoring of shorter templates PCR might show would apply equally to patients and controls.

The sequenced template was cDNA made from the entire isolated RNA. Using immunoSEQ multiplex PCR, the repertoire was profiled, and TCRdb retains in-frame clones only, with some absent. Of 140,000 to 150,000 clones listed, 40% to 60% are singletons. CDR3 length equals 14 residues. V lost 2 bases, J lost 2 bases, and 11 bases lay in between. Germline loops: CDR1 SGDLS, CDR2 YYNGEE. Sorted CD4+ subsets: naive, central memory, regulatory, stem cell-like memory (CD45RO/CCR7/CD25/CD127/CD95/CD27 panel). The sample consisted of Tregs from blood. This receptor was identified in a man aged 18 to 30 in good health. This rearrangement joins TRBV9 to TRBJ2-7; D is possibly TRBD1 (6 bases). CDR3 DNA sequence: TGTGCCAGCAGCGTGACTGGGACAACCTACGAGCAGTACTTC. Its protein product is CASSVTGTTYEQYF. Filled out from reference TRBV9 and TRBJ2-7, the complete variable domain reads DSGVTQTPKHLITATGQRVTLRCSPRSGDLSVYWYQQSLDQGLQFLIQYYNGEERAKGNILERFSAQQFPDLHSELNLSSLELGDSALYFCASSVTGTTYEQYFGPGTRLTVT.